A single sample is the source of the 26 T cell receptor beta chains below, sequenced in a study of T cell responses to AZD1222 COVID-19 vaccine. Assay: immunoSEQ multiplex PCR; the TCRdb copy retains only in-frame clones and omits some. The sample comprises about 120,000 clones, more than 80% of which are singletons, and approximately 5.9% rests with the top ten. The sequencing here drew on peripheral blood, taken on day 0 of AZD1222 vaccination. Receptors originate from an adult in good health.

The genes are TRBV19 and TRBJ1-1, with D perhaps TRBD1 (5 bases). The length of the CDR3 is 15 residues. CDR1 LNHDA and CDR2 SQIVND come from the germline V gene (reference sequence). Trimming left V 1 base short and J 4 bases short, with 13 bases between. CDR3 region: CASSIVAGGGTEAFF. The CDR3 nucleotides are TGTGCCAGTAGTATAGTCGCGGGGGGAGGCACTGAAGCTTTCTTT.

This sequence joins TRBV5-4 and TRBJ2-7; 13 nucleotides line up with TRBD2. CDR1 and CDR2 (germline): SGHNT, YYREEE (reference sequence). V gave up 6 bases and J gave up 5 bases; unmatched junction bases: 8. The CDR3 is made up of 15 amino acids. The DNA of the CDR3 is TGTGCCAGCACCCCGGCTGGGACTAGCGGGAACGAGCAGTACTTC. It codes for CASTPAGTSGNEQYF.

The CDR3 DNA reads as TGTGCCAGCAGCGAAGGGGACGGAGAAAAACTGTTTTTT. Translating it yields CASSEGDGEKLFF. The V call is TRBV9, the J call TRBJ1-4; D perhaps matches TRBD1 (5 bases). This CDR3 comprises 13 residues. Germline CDR1 and CDR2: SGDLS and YYNGEE. V was cut by 3 bases and J by 8 bases, with 11 bases left in between.

The J gene is TRBJ1-3, the V gene TRBV6-6; a weak D match, TRBD1 (6 bases). The germline V and J ends were trimmed by 4 bases and 4 bases, with 8 bases remaining between them. Germline CDR1 reads MNHNY; CDR2 reads SVGAGI (reference sequence). The CDR3 runs to 13 residues. The CDR3 DNA sequence: TGTGCCAGCAGTTGGGGGGCCGGAAACACCATATATTTT. Residues: CASSWGAGNTIYF.

The rearrangement links TRBV7-3 to TRBJ2-3; D is perhaps TRBD2 (6 bases). CDR1 SGHTA and CDR2 FQGTGA come from the germline V gene. V lost 1 base and J 0 bases, leaving 8 bases between the germline ends. The CDR3 totals 15 residues. DNA for the CDR3: TGTGCCAGCAGCTTAAGGGGGACTAGCACAGATACGCAGTATTTT. It encodes CASSLRGTSTDTQYF.

The genes are TRBV11-2 and TRBJ1-5; D not certain. V was trimmed by 0 bases and J by 4 bases, leaving 13 bases between them. In germline, CDR1 is SGHAT, CDR2 FQNNGV. The length of the CDR3 is 16 residues. The CDR3 here is CASSLDSTIPNQPQHF. The DNA of the CDR3 is TGTGCCAGCAGCTTAGATAGTACGATCCCTAATCAGCCCCAGCATTTT.

The chain recombines TRBV11-2 with TRBJ1-3; D not resolved. V was trimmed by 4 bases and J by 0 bases, leaving 16 bases between them. The germline V gene has CDR1 SGHAT and CDR2 FQNNGV. The CDR3 totals 17 residues. CDR3 nucleotides: TGTGCCAGCAGCTGGGGTCCCGCGTTGGGCTCTGGAAACACCATATATTTT. This sequence encodes CASSWGPALGSGNTIYF.

The genes are TRBV7-2 and TRBJ2-1, with D unclear. The CDR3 contains 13 residues. The germline V gene encodes CDR1 SGHTA and CDR2 FQGNSA. Trimming took off 6 bases at V and 9 bases at J, with 15 bases between the two ends. CDR3 bases: TGTGCCAGCAGTTCTACTATGCAGATTGAGCAGTTCTTC. Its translation is CASSSTMQIEQFF.

Points on this clone: The conserved phenylalanine or tryptophan normally closing the CDR3 is absent here, so this likely arose from a read error. It is unclear where the CDR3 begins or ends on the DNA, so no DNA is shown, and the CDR3 is as TCRdb lists it. The V and J genes are TRBV21-1 and TRBJ1-5. TRBV21-1 counts as a pseudogene. The CDR3 is 13 amino acids in total, end residues counted. The CDR3 spells CASSKAQFGGGVI.

The chain couples TRBV28 to TRBJ1-1; weak D call: TRBD1 (5 bases). CDR3 length: 13 amino acids. The V end lost 3 bases, the J end lost 8 bases, and 13 bases lay between the germline ends. From germline, CDR1 is MDHEN and CDR2 SYDVKM. The CDR3: CASSLAGTPEAFF. The CDR3, as DNA: TGTGCCAGCAGTTTGGCCGGGACGCCCGAAGCTTTCTTT.

The DNA for the CDR3 is TGTGCCAGCCCGGTCGGGGACATGGGGTCGTCTGAAGCTTTCTTT. As protein: CASPVGDMGSSEAFF. The rearrangement links TRBV6-5 to TRBJ1-1, with D possibly TRBD1 on 6 matching bases. The CDR3 runs 15 residues. The V and J ends lost 8 bases and 6 bases respectively, with 22 bases between them. Germline V gives CDR1 MNHEY, CDR2 SVGAGI.

The gene calls are TRBV30 and TRBJ1-4, with TRBD1 matching over 9 bases. Germline V gives CDR1 GTSNPN, CDR2 SVGIG (reference sequence). The CDR3 length is 16 residues. J was trimmed by 7 bases and V by 2 bases; bases with no gene match: 11. This chain's CDR3 is CAWSSTQGAHREKLFF. The DNA of the CDR3 is TGTGCCTGGAGTAGCACACAGGGGGCGCACCGTGAAAAACTGTTTTTT.

This clone is a singleton in its sample. V is TRBV27 and J is TRBJ1-5; D remains ambiguous. The CDR3 consists of 12 residues. The V gene's germline CDR1 is MNHEY and CDR2 SMNVEV (reference sequence). Trimming stripped 3 bases from V and 6 bases from J, with 6 bases between. The CDR3 here is CASSFWGQPQHF. In nucleotides, the CDR3 is TGTGCCAGCAGTTTCTGGGGTCAGCCCCAGCATTTT.

This sequence joins TRBV27 and TRBJ1-2, with unresolved D. The ends were cut back, 4 bases at V and 4 bases at J, with 13 bases in the middle. The CDR3 consists of 14 residues. Germline V CDR1 and CDR2: MNHEY, SMNVEV (reference sequence). The CDR3 loop reads CASSSNPFFYGYTF. CDR3 DNA: TGTGCCAGCAGTTCCAATCCGTTCTTCTATGGCTACACCTTC.

Here the CDR3 reads CASSDRGGLNNEQFF. The CDR3 DNA reads as TGTGCCAGCAGCGACAGGGGAGGACTGAACAATGAGCAGTTCTTC. The V call is TRBV7-9, the J call TRBJ2-1, with 8 bases aligning to TRBD1. CDR1 and CDR2 from the germline V gene are SEHNR and FQNEAQ (reference sequence). The CDR3 is 15 amino acids. V shed 5 bases, J shed 5 bases, and the junction held 8 bases outside the gene matches. Combining the CDR3 with reference TRBV7-9 and TRBJ2-1 gives the whole variable domain DTGVSQNPRHKITKRGQNVTFRCDPISEHNRLYWYRQTLGQGPEFLTYFQNEAQLEKSRLLSDRFSAERPKGSFSTLEIQRTEQGDSAMYLCASSDRGGLNNEQFFGPGTRLTVL.

The V and J genes are TRBV2 and TRBJ1-5; TRBD1 might be the D (5 bases). CDR3 length: 15 residues. Germline lookup yields CDR1 SNHLY and CDR2 FYNNEI. V shed 1 base and J shed 6 bases, with 13 bases lying between them. The CDR3 protein is CASSEVRRGPQPQHF. Written as DNA, the CDR3 is TGTGCCAGCAGTGAAGTGCGACGGGGCCCTCAGCCCCAGCATTTT. Variable domain in full (rest from reference TRBV2 and TRBJ1-5): EPEVTQTPSHQVTQMGQEVILRCVPISNHLYFYWYRQILGQKVEFLVSFYNNEISEKSEIFDDQFSVERPDGSNFTLKIRSTKLEDSAMYFCASSEVRRGPQPQHFGDGTRLSIL.

This chain connects TRBV7-3 to TRBJ2-3; perhaps TRBD1 as D (5 bases). The germline V and J ends were trimmed by 5 bases and 6 bases, with 9 bases remaining between them. The CDR3 length is 12 residues. Germline V gene sequence: CDR1 SGHTA, CDR2 FQGTGA. CDR3 in DNA: TGTGCCAGCAGCCTGACAGCGGATACGCAGTATTTT. Translated: CASSLTADTQYF.

The gene calls are TRBV28 and TRBJ2-7, with 9 bases aligning to TRBD1. Germline CDR1 and CDR2: MDHEN and SYDVKM. The CDR3 runs to 16 residues. The trim removed 4 bases at V and 4 bases at J, leaving 11 bases unmatched. CDR3 DNA sequence: TGTGCCAGCAGTTCACCCCCCGGACAGGGGATTTACGAGCAGTACTTC. This sequence encodes CASSSPPGQGIYEQYF.

The chain couples TRBV6-5 to TRBJ1-2, with 7 bases matching TRBD1. The length of the CDR3 is 14 residues. V lost 6 bases, J lost 0 bases, and 4 bases stayed unmatched. Germline values: CDR1 MNHEY, CDR2 SVGAGI. CDR3 region: CASSGGTANYGYTF. The DNA of the CDR3 is TGTGCCAGCAGCGGAGGGACAGCTAACTATGGCTACACCTTC.

The chain has TRBV4-2 and TRBJ1-2; D is undetermined. CDR1 LGHNA and CDR2 YNFKEQ come from the germline V gene. V was cut by 4 bases and J by 0 bases, with 12 bases left in between. The CDR3 sequence is 15 residues long. As DNA, the CDR3 is TGTGCCAGCAGCCCCGACCACCAAGCTAACTATGGCTACACCTTC. It is translated as CASSPDHQANYGYTF.

CDR3 sequence (DNA): TGTGCCAGCAGTCCCGGGACGGCCCATGGCTACACCTTC. This codes for CASSPGTAHGYTF. The chain combines TRBV2 with TRBJ1-2, with a weak D call TRBD1 (5 bases). CDR1 and CDR2 from the germline V gene are SNHLY and FYNNEI. The CDR3 spans 13 residues. V gave up 5 bases and J gave up 6 bases, with 13 bases separating them.

The rearrangement joins TRBV2 to TRBJ1-4; D is unresolved. V was trimmed by 3 bases and J by 0 bases, leaving 14 bases between them. Per germline, CDR1 SNHLY and CDR2 FYNNEI. This CDR3 comprises 17 residues. The CDR3 spells CASSEAPITTTNEKLFF. CDR3 DNA: TGTGCCAGCAGTGAGGCCCCCATTACGACAACTAATGAAAAACTGTTTTTT.

The V call is TRBV7-9, the J call TRBJ2-2; TRBD1 aligns across 10 bases. The CDR3 spans 15 residues. Trimming at V came to 6 bases and at J to 5 bases, leaving 6 bases not matched to a gene. From germline, CDR1 is SEHNR and CDR2 FQNEAQ (reference sequence). For the CDR3, the DNA is TGTGCCAGCAGACCCCCGGGACAGGGGACCGGGGAGCTGTTTTTT. It yields the protein CASRPPGQGTGELFF.

In nucleotides, the CDR3 is TGTGCTAGTGGAATGGACAGGGGGCTAGATACGCAGTATTTT. It specifies CASGMDRGLDTQYF. The chain uses TRBV12-5 and TRBJ2-3; 11 positions agree with TRBD1. V shed 6 bases, J shed 5 bases, and the junction held 4 bases outside the gene matches. CDR3 length: 14 amino acids. Germline V gene sequence: CDR1 LGHNT, CDR2 FRNRAP.

This clone appeared once. The chain carries TRBV5-1 and TRBJ2-1; the match to TRBD2 covers 11 bases. The ends lost 3 bases at V and 4 bases at J; junction bases unmatched: 6. CDR1 SGHRS and CDR2 YFSETQ come from the germline V gene. The CDR3 runs 16 residues. CDR3 loop: CASSSIRLAGYNEQFF. The CDR3 region has the DNA TGCGCCAGCAGCTCGATTAGACTAGCGGGATACAATGAGCAGTTCTTC.

V and J are TRBV9 and TRBJ1-2; D uncertain. V lost 0 bases, J lost 3 bases, and 12 bases lay in between. The CDR3 has 15 amino acids. Germline CDR1 is SGDLS and CDR2 is YYNGEE. CDR3 in DNA: TGTGCCAGCAGCGTAGTGGAGTCAGCGGACTATGGCTACACCTTC. Amino acid sequence: CASSVVESADYGYTF.